This passage covers 16 T cell receptor beta chains from one sample sequenced in a study of T cell responses to AZD1222 COVID-19 vaccine. TCRdb keeps only in-frame clones here, not all; method: immunoSEQ multiplex PCR. The data hold some 140,000 clones, with about 91% observed a single time. The sample consisted of peripheral blood, taken on day 0 of AZD1222 vaccination. These receptors were taken from an adult in good health.

The chain couples TRBV2 to TRBJ1-2; possibly TRBD1 for D (5 bases). V was cut by 8 bases and J by 8 bases, with 15 bases left in between. Per the germline V gene, CDR1 is SNHLY and CDR2 is FYNNEI. CDR3 length equals 12 residues. The CDR3 spells CASPRDLGGYTF. The CDR3 DNA reads as TGTGCCAGCCCCCGGGACTTGGGAGGCTACACCTTC.

J is TRBJ1-1 and V is TRBV28; tentatively, D is TRBD1 (6 bases). The V and J ends lost 4 bases and 1 base respectively, with 10 bases between them. Germline V gene data show CDR1 as MDHEN and CDR2 as SYDVKM. This CDR3 has 14 residues. The CDR3 bases are TGTGCCAGCAGTTCCGGGACACAGAACACTGAAGCTTTCTTT. Translating gives CASSSGTQNTEAFF.

V and J are TRBV5-1 and TRBJ2-7, with 11 positions matching TRBD1. CDR1 and CDR2 from the germline V gene are SGHRS and YFSETQ. The CDR3 is 15 amino acids. The V gene end was trimmed by 4 bases and the J gene end by 4 bases; junction bases not matched to a gene: 7. CDR3 protein: CASSAGTGGWYEQYF. The CDR3 coding sequence is TGCGCCAGCAGCGCAGGGACAGGGGGTTGGTACGAGCAGTACTTC.

The V and J genes are TRBV3-1 (or the pseudogene TRBV3-2) and TRBJ1-2; TRBD1 agrees at 8 bases. The CDR3 extends over 17 amino acids. CDR1 is LGHDT, CDR2 YNNKEL, per germline (reference sequence). J lost 0 bases, V lost 3 bases, and 9 bases had no gene match. The CDR3 loop reads CASSQTGEIPPNYGYTF. DNA of the CDR3: TGTGCCAGCAGCCAGACAGGGGAAATCCCTCCTAACTATGGCTACACCTTC.

The chain recombines TRBV7-2 with TRBJ1-1; D gene uncertain. The length of the CDR3 is 12 residues. V was pared by 3 bases and J by 11 bases, with 13 bases between. Germline V gives CDR1 SGHTA, CDR2 FQGNSA. The CDR3 DNA is TGTGCCAGCAGCTTTGAGGGCCTGGGGGCTTTCTTT. The encoded protein is CASSFEGLGAFF. Based on the CDR3 plus reference TRBV7-2 and TRBJ1-1, the full variable domain is GAGVSQSPSNKVTEKGKDVELRCDPISGHTALYWYRQSLGQGLEFLIYFQGNSAPDKSGLPSDRFSAERTGGSVSTLTIQRTQQEDSAVYLCASSFEGLGAFFGQGTRLTVV.

The chain uses TRBV11-2 and TRBJ1-3, with D tentatively TRBD1 (5 bases). V was pared by 5 bases and J by 0 bases, with 20 bases between. The length of the CDR3 is 18 residues. Looked up from germline, CDR1 is SGHAT and CDR2 is FQNNGV. The DNA of the CDR3 is TGTGCCAGCAGCCCAAAACCGGGACTTCCAAGCTCTGGAAACACCATATATTTT. Amino acid sequence: CASSPKPGLPSSGNTIYF.

The chain joins TRBV5-8 to TRBJ1-6; D gene uncertain. CDR1 and CDR2 (germline): SGHTS, YDEGEE. This CDR3 is 15 amino acids long. Trimming took 5 bases from V and 7 from J, leaving 16 bases between them. CDR3 residues: CASRSGALTNSPLHF. The CDR3 DNA sequence: TGTGCCAGCAGGTCGGGCGCCTTAACCAATTCACCCCTCCACTTT.

The V and J genes are TRBV7-7 and TRBJ1-3, with D perhaps matching TRBD1 (5 bases). The CDR3 sequence is 13 residues long. Trimming left V 5 bases short and J 4 bases short, with 9 bases between. Germline V CDR1 and CDR2: SSHAT, FNYEAQ (reference sequence). This CDR3 is CASSPGTGNTIYF. CDR3 DNA: TGTGCCAGCAGCCCCGGGACGGGAAACACCATATATTTT.

V and J are TRBV2 and TRBJ2-1; the match to TRBD2 covers 9 bases. J gave up 8 bases and V 8 bases, and 13 bases lay outside the gene matches. Germline CDR1 SNHLY, CDR2 FYNNEI. This CDR3 is built from 15 residues. The CDR3 region is CASQGSGGKSDEQFF. The CDR3 DNA sequence: TGTGCCAGCCAGGGGAGCGGGGGGAAAAGCGATGAGCAGTTCTTC.

The chain recombines TRBV5-1 with TRBJ1-2; a weak D match, TRBD1 (6 bases). CDR1 is SGHRS, CDR2 YFSETQ, per germline. The length of the CDR3 is 14 residues. The V end was cut by 4 bases, the J end by 4 bases, with 14 bases between. The CDR3 DNA reads TGCGCCAGCAGCCCATACAGGGAGGGCTATGGCTACACCTTC. It is translated as CASSPYREGYGYTF. Supplemented by reference TRBV5-1 and TRBJ1-2, the full variable domain reads KAGVTQTPRYLIKTRGQQVTLSCSPISGHRSVSWYQQTPGQGLQFLFEYFSETQRNKGNFPGRFSGRQFSNSRSEMNVSTLELGDSALYLCASSPYREGYGYTFGSGTRLTVV.

The V call is TRBV7-9, the J call TRBJ2-1; either TRBD1 or TRBD2 may supply D (5 bases each). From germline, CDR1 is SEHNR and CDR2 FQNEAQ (reference sequence). The CDR3 contains 12 residues. V gave up 1 base and J gave up 10 bases, with 8 bases separating them. The chain's CDR3 is CASSLGGLEQFF. CDR3 nucleotide sequence: TGTGCCAGCAGCTTAGGGGGGTTGGAGCAGTTCTTC.

About this clone itself: Other DNA sequences from this sample encode an identical CDR3 as well. This chain links TRBV5-1 with TRBJ1-5; TRBD1 matches at 7 bases. The germline gives CDR1 SGHRS, CDR2 YFSETQ. Unmatched junction bases numbered 3, after V lost 4 bases and J lost 2 bases. CDR3 length: 14 amino acids. CDR3 coding DNA: TGCGCCAGCAGCCTGGGGACAGGCAATCAGCCCCAGCATTTT. Translating gives CASSLGTGNQPQHF.

V gene TRBV4-2 combines with J gene TRBJ2-5; 14 bases align to TRBD2. The CDR3 consists of 15 residues. Germline assignment: CDR1 LGHNA and CDR2 YNFKEQ. V lost 4 bases, J lost 4 bases, and 2 bases stayed unmatched. In nucleotides, the CDR3 is TGTGCCAGCAGCCCGACTAGCGGGAGGGGAGAGACCCAGTACTTC. Amino acids: CASSPTSGRGETQYF.

Concerning this clone itself: The same CDR3 arises from other DNA sequences in this sample as well. The J gene is TRBJ2-7, the V gene TRBV18, with D perhaps TRBD1 (6 bases). This CDR3 spans 13 amino acids. Germline CDR1 KGHSH, CDR2 LQKENI. Trimming took 1 base from V and 2 from J, leaving 6 bases between them. As DNA, the CDR3 is TGTGCCAGCTCACCACAGGGGGCCTACGAGCAGTACTTC. It specifies CASSPQGAYEQYF.

The CDR3 loop reads CASSYKRTGGKVYEQYF. The CDR3 bases are TGTGCCAGCAGTTACAAACGGACAGGGGGCAAGGTCTACGAGCAGTACTTC. The chain has TRBV6-2 or TRBV6-3 and TRBJ2-7, with 11 bases that match TRBD1. Germline loops: CDR1 MNHEY, CDR2 SVGEGT. Losses at the gene ends were 2 bases for V and 3 bases for J; bases not matched to a gene: 9. The CDR3 extends over 17 amino acids.

The V and J genes are TRBV5-5 and TRBJ1-4, with unresolved D. Germline CDR1 reads SGHKS; CDR2 reads YYEKEE (reference sequence). V was cut by 0 bases and J by 3 bases, with 12 bases left in between. The CDR3 totals 16 residues. The chain's CDR3 is CASSLAIRQANEKLFF. DNA of the CDR3: TGTGCCAGCAGCTTGGCAATTCGGCAGGCTAATGAAAAACTGTTTTTT.